This TCR beta chain was recorded in a study of shared clonotypes between healthy human individuals (dated by TCRdb to the early 2020s). Looking at the study overall: The cohort included a few men and a couple of women between 18 and 49 years of age. To estimate repertoire size and how much clonotype sharing occurs between individuals, the study deeply sequenced the blood TCR repertoires of a handful of healthy adults. Libraries were prepared and TCR repertoires were sequenced by different laboratories using diverse techniques, in order to increase sequencing depth and limit assay-specific biases. Per donor, leukapheresis produced somewhere between about 0.8 and 9 billion PBMCs. For each donor, CD4 naive and CD4 memory were each given three plates, CD8 naive was given two plates, and CD8 memory was given one plate. What the work shows at the level of the full study, not this receptor alone: Naive subsets generally had larger estimated clonotype richness than memory subsets did. Even with the large sequencing depth, rarefaction of the sorted-subset datasets indicated that sequencing was incomplete. Because the study included a small number of donors, the genetic and exposure-history diversity represented was limited. Across a handful of donors, about 5% of naive CD4, around 3.5% of naive CD8, roughly 2.2% of memory CD4, and about 0.44% of memory CD8 clonotypes were shared. Pairwise subsampling led to the expectation that sequencing depth would affect the degree of clonotype sharing among donors. Only blood was sampled, and tissue TCR repertoires likely differ from those in blood. Compared with non-shared clonotypes, clonotypes shared by all four sorted-subset donors had higher generation probabilities.

The donors were healthy, HIV-negative adults who had no recently reported acute infections or vaccinations. Only Caucasian adults living in Nashville, Tennessee, USA were represented among the donors. CD4+ T cells were enriched by magnetic negative selection, after which naive cells were positively selected on CD45RA and the negative fraction was taken as the memory subset. Blood was obtained by leukapheresis, after which PBMCs were separated by Ficoll-Histopaque density gradient centrifugation and cryopreserved in liquid nitrogen vapor phase. Analytical flow cytometry was used to check the purity and quantity of every magnetically sorted T cell population. Genomic DNA was isolated from every sorted fraction and measured by UV absorbance on a Nanodrop 2000c. TCR CDR3 regions were amplified from genomic DNA by multiplex PCR using the deep immunoSEQ assay. Extracted genomic DNA from each cell subset was distributed evenly across all wells of several immunoSEQ 96-well plates, and each plate was treated as a replicate. Each replicate PCR for sorted subsets received roughly 0.2 ug genomic DNA, equal to roughly 33,000 T cell genomes. Purified libraries were measured with a Qubit 3.0 fluorometer, size-checked on a Bioanalyzer 2100, and measured again with the KAPA Library Quantification kit. A separate single-read 150-cycle Illumina NextSeq 550 flow cell was used to sequence each immunoSEQ 96-well plate. The paper's processing steps were these. The immunoSEQ output contained only junctional sequences without quality scores, so filtering could not match that applied to full-length reads. To assign V/J genes and CDR3, sequences were annotated using PyIR, a Python wrapper for IgBLAST v1.9, with IMGT germline references. Any read was removed if the V/J assignment was weak (E-value above 1e-6), the CDR3 was missing, or the read contained stop codons, out-of-frame junctions, or ambiguous translated residues. A V3J clonotype was defined by an identical inferred V gene, J gene, and CDR3 amino acid sequence. Percentage overlap between repertoires was computed as shared unique clonotypes divided by the size of the smaller repertoire. RTK rarefaction, the Chao1 estimator, and Recon v2.1 estimates of unobserved clonotypes were used to assess repertoire richness. Generation probabilities for all TCRbeta clonotypes obtained by the gDNA method from several donors were computed using OLGA. The clones in this table, taken by TCRdb from immuneACCESS, are in-frame only. Not every clone is retained; where verified, under half of the shortfall comes from an unresolved V gene, and the cause of the rest is unknown. That table furnishes V, J and clone size, whereas the DNA furnished D and trimming. The sample data list about 1.1 million clones, and 60% to 85% of these were observed just once. The top ten clones comprise approximately 0.9% of the sample.

With respect to this clone: Its target antigen remains unknown. No per-base quality is available; no much larger clone lies one base away.

Cut back by 4 bases and 4 bases, the V and J ends lie 24 bases apart. From the cysteine up to the phenylalanine, the CDR3 has a length of 18 residues. The retained sequence is limited to the CDR3, 54 bases, with the frame set at the first base. Via the germline V gene, CDR1 is MDHEN and CDR2 SYDVKM. This sequence uses TRBV28 and TRBJ2-3; the D gene could be TRBD1 or TRBD2, each one agreeing over 7 bases. Input material: memory CD4+ T cells from PBMCs. Read against the paper, the sample's cell subset or site label means: CD45RA-negative fraction. The TCR was taken from a man between 18 and 29 years old in good health. Some clones in this sample may be carry-over from other donors' samples. The sequence in DNA is TGTGCCAGCAGTTCTCCGGGGGGCAGACAGGGTGGGTCAGATACGCAGTATTTT. It translates as CASSSPGGRQGGSDTQYF.